Described below is a single TCR beta chain sequence and its context. The antigen remains unidentified. This CDR3 is 16 amino acids long. From germline, CDR1 is SGHRS and CDR2 YFSETQ. V lost 4 bases to trimming and J lost 4 bases; unmatched junction nucleotides: 10. The PCR ran on 60 Vbeta and 13 Jbeta primers. Sequenced by immunoSEQ multiplex PCR; TCRdb stores in-frame clones only, minus some. Of more than 80,000 clones detected, under 80% appear once; the ten largest clones hold less than 6.5%. This specimen comes from a study of cytomegalovirus exposure and HLA in healthy donors. Study-level points and caveats: In a later analysis, V- and J-gene trimming of beta chains associated with a DCLRE1C missense variant, replicated independently. When presence/absence was analysed, sequencing depth was taken to be roughly uniform across donors. Reported results showed that the classifier diagnosed cytomegalovirus status with high specificity and sensitivity. Associated with HLA alleles at 0.05 false discovery rate in a later analysis were over 15,000 TCR beta sequences.

The sequence was obtained from a man aged 18 to 29 in good health and CMV-seropositive. The sequencing input was PBMCs. The chain carries TRBV5-1 and TRBJ2-2; 7 bases agree with TRBD1. The CDR3 bases are TGCGCCAGCAGCCGACCCGGACAGGAAGGCACCGGGGAGCTGTTTTTT. It translates to CASSRPGQEGTGELFF.